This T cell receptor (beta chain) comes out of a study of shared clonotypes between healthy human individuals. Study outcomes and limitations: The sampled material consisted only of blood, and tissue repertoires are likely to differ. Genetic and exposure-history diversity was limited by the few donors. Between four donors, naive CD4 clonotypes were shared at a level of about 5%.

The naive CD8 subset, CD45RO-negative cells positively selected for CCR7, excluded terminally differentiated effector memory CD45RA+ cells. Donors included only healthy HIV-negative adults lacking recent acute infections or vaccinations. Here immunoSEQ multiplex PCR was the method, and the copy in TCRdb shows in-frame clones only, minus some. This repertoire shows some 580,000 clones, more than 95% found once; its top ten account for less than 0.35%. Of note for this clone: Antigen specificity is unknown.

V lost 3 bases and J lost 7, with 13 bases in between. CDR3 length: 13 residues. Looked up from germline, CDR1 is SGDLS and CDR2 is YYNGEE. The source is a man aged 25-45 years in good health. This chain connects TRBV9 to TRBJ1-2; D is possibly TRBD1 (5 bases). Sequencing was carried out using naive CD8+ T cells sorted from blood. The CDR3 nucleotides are TGTGCCAGCAGCGCGGGGGACGGACGTGGCTACACCTTC. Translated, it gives CASSAGDGRGYTF.